This T cell receptor (beta chain) originates from a study of OX40 agonist ivuxolimab in advanced cancers. Study in general: Among those treated, three patients had partial responses, one with hepatocellular carcinoma and two with cutaneous melanoma.

Systemic immunosuppression or autoimmune disease history was grounds to exclude patients. Generated by immunoSEQ multiplex PCR, the TCRdb table keeps only in-frame clones and is missing some. The sample records more than 50,000 clones, 70% to 85% being singletons. The V and J ends lost 0 bases and 7 bases, in that order; junction bases with no gene match: 3. Germline lookup yields CDR1 SGHRS and CDR2 YFSETQ. The CDR3 consists of 13 residues. This specimen was CD4+ or CD8+ T cells sorted from blood, taken in a trial of the OX40 agonist ivuxolimab. This chain connects TRBV5-1 to TRBJ1-1, with TRBD1 identical over 7 bases. The receptor was derived from an adult with an advanced solid tumor such as melanoma, head and neck, liver or kidney cancer. The CDR3 protein is CASSLGAGGEAFF. Here the CDR3 DNA reads TGCGCCAGCAGCTTGGGCGCAGGGGGTGAAGCTTTCTTT.